This TCR beta chain emerged from a study of blood T cell repertoires in COVID-19. Across the study: From the United States, Italy and Spain came samples of acute and convalescent COVID-19. T cells, B-cell-depleted T cells, or PBMCs provided the cDNA or gDNA that served as material.

Seattle-derived patients entered the study during active infection and were followed longitudinally. In the authors' methods: It was from reference gene primer amplification that nucleated cell counts were estimated. Sequencing used immunoSEQ multiplex PCR; TCRdb keeps in-frame clones, though not all of them. D and trimming were read from the DNA, whereas the V and J calls and clone size are those reported in that table. The sample consists of 150,000 to 200,000 clones, 81% of them appearing once. CDR3 length: 17 residues. V was pared by 6 bases and J by 0 bases, with 9 bases of the junction left unmatched. The V gene's germline CDR1 is SNHLY and CDR2 FYNNEI.

This clonotype was sampled from a woman older than 75 with COVID-19, enrolled during active disease. The chain has TRBV2 and TRBJ2-3, with 10 bases fitting TRBD2. Sequencing used peripheral blood. In nucleotides, the CDR3 is TGTGCCAGCAGGGAGAACCCGACTAGCGGGAGCACAGATACGCAGTATTTT. This translates into CASRENPTSGSTDTQYF.